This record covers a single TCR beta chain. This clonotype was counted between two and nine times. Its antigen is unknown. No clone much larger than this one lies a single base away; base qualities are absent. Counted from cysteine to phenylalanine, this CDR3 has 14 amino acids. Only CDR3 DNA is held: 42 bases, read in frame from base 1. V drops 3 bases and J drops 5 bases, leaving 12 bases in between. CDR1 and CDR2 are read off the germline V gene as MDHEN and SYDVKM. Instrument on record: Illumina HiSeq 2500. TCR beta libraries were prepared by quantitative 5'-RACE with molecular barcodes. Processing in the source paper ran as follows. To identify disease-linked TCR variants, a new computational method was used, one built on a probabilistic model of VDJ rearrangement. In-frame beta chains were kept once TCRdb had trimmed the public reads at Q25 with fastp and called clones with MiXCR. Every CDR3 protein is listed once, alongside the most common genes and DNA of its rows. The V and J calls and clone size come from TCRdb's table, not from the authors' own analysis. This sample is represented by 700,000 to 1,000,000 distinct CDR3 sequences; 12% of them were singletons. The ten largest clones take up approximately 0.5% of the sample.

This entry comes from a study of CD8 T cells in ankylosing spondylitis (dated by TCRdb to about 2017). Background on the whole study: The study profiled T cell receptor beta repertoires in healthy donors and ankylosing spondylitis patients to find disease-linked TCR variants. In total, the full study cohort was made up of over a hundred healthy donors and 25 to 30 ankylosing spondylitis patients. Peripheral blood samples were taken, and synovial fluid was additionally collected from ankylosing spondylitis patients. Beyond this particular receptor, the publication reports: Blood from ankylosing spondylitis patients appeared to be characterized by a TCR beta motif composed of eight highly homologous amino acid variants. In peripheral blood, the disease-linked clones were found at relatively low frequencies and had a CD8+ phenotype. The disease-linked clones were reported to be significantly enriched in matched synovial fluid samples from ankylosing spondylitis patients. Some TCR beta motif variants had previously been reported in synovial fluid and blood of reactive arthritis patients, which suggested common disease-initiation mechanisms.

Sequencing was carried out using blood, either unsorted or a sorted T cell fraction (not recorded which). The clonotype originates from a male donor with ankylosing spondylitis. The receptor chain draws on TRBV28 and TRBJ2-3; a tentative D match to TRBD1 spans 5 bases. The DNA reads TGTGCCAGCAGTTTGCAGGGTCTCGGAGATACGCAGTATTTT. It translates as CASSLQGLGDTQYF.